The clone carrying this T cell receptor beta chain was observed a few times. Its specificity is not known. Unique molecular identifiers were linked by the library to individual cDNA molecules. TCRdb reanalysed the RACE reads using MiXCR and keeps one entry per CDR3 protein. The sample contains some 400,000 distinct CDR3 sequences, approximately 5% of which appear only once. Time point indicated: patch test 1, 2 weeks after DPC sensitization. The sample's treatment: therapeutic diphenylcyclopropenone sensitization with weekly scalp DPC. Trimming took 1 base from V and 0 from J, leaving 8 bases between them. Germline lookup yields CDR1 LGHNA and CDR2 YSLEER. CDR3 length: 15 amino acids. The record originates from a study of human T cells and chemical hapten exposure. Turning to the study itself: Scalp application of diphenylcyclopropenone was performed weekly in patients across the entire roughly 24-week study. Study-wide points: The formation of large CDR3 similarity clusters by expanded TCRs significantly exceeded that of controls.

This specimen was whole blood, taken in connection with sensitization to the hapten diphenylcyclopropenone (DPC). The rearrangement uses TRBV4-3 and TRBJ2-3; D uncertain. This receptor was taken from a woman aged 45-65 years with alopecia areata. Some clones in this sample may be carry-over from other donors' samples. The CDR3 spells CASSQGQQSTDTQYF. The CDR3 bases are TGCGCCAGCAGCCAAGGTCAACAGAGCACAGATACGCAGTATTTT.